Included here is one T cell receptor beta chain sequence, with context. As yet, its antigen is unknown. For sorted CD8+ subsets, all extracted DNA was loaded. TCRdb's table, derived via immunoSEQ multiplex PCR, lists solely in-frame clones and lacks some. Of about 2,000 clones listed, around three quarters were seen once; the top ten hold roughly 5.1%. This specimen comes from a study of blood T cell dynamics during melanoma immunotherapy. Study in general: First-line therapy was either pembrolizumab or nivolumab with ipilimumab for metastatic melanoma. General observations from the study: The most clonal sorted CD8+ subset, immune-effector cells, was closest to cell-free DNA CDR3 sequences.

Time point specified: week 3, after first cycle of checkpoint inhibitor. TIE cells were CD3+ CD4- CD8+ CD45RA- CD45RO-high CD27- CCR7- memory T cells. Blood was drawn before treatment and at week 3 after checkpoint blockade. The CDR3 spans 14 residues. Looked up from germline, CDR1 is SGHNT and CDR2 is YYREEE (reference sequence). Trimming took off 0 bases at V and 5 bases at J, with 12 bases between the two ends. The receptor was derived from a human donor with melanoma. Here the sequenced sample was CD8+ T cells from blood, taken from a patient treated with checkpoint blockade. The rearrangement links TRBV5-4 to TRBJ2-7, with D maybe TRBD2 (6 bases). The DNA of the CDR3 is TGTGCCAGCAGCTTGGGGACGGGAGAGGACGAGCAGTACTTC. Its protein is CASSLGTGEDEQYF.